The clone carrying this T cell receptor (beta chain) was seen repeatedly, ten times or more. Antigen unknown. This CDR3 has 17 residues. Trimming cost V 3 bases and J 6 bases, with 20 bases left between them. The authors made TCR cDNA by 5'RACE template switching, adding a universal primer site and UMIs. TCRdb re-analysed the 5' RACE reads in MiXCR, keeping a single row per CDR3 protein. The repertoire holds 70,000 to 80,000 distinct CDR3 sequences, with around 7.1% as singletons. This sample stems from a study of T cells after yellow fever vaccination. Study-wide results and limits: Weaker overall, the secondary response nonetheless peaked faster (day 5 versus 15).

The sequence came from a man aged 18 to 29 who received the YFV17D yellow fever vaccine. V usage is TRBV12-3 or TRBV12-4 and J usage is TRBJ2-2; tentatively, D is TRBD1 or TRBD2 (6 bases each). This specimen was CD8+ T cells sorted from PBMCs, taken around 10 days after the first yellow fever vaccination. CDR3 residues: CASSFEGGRLSPGELFF. The CDR3 region has the DNA TGTGCCAGCAGTTTTGAGGGGGGCCGACTCAGCCCCGGGGAGCTGTTTTTT.